This is a list of T cell receptor beta chains from one sample in a study of blood T cells in healthy people across ages. MiXCR was run by TCRdb on the 5' RACE reads, yielding one entry per CDR3 protein. In the table there are about 560,000 distinct CDR3 sequences, about 27% of which are singletons. The sample was also reused in another study, on T cells of mothers and their children.

The material sequenced was blood. All receptors come from a boy aged 2 to 9 in good health. Both conserved end residues are part of each CDR3. A D gene is named only where the DNA matches it firmly. Not all rows give a size; the values are once, few, many and, for expanded clones, a class.

CACSLRLAGPQTQYF	TGTGCCTGCAGCTTAAGGCTAGCGGGGCCTCAGACCCAGTACTTC	TRBV7-2	few	TRBD2	TRBJ2-5
CASSYFVGRGYNEQFF	TGTGCCAGCAGTTATTTTGTCGGGAGGGGCTACAATGAGCAGTTCTTC	TRBV6-2/TRBV6-3	.	TRBD2	TRBJ2-1
CSAPGTVPSGEKLFF	TGCAGTGCACCTGGGACAGTTCCGTCGGGTGAAAAACTGTTTTTT	TRBV20-1	.	TRBD1	TRBJ1-4
CASSLNAGTAYEQYF	TGTGCCAGCAGCTTGAACGCAGGGACAGCCTACGAGCAGTACTTC	TRBV4-2	.	TRBD1	TRBJ2-7
CASRATGEETQYF	TGTGCCAGCAGAGCAACAGGGGAGGAGACCCAGTACTTC	TRBV27	.	TRBD1	TRBJ2-5
CSAGWGREDTQYF	TGCAGTGCGGGCTGGGGACGTGAGGATACGCAGTATTTT	TRBV20-1	once	.	TRBJ2-3
CASSLGQFSGNTIYF	TGTGCCAGCAGCCTTGGACAGTTCTCTGGAAACACCATATATTTT	TRBV12-3/TRBV12-4	.	.	TRBJ1-3
CASSFATPNTEAFF	TGTGCCAGCAGTTTTGCCACCCCGAACACTGAAGCTTTCTTT	TRBV12-3/TRBV12-4	.	.	TRBJ1-1
CASSQDRFAGQETQYF	TGCGCCAGCAGCCAAGATCGGTTTGCAGGACAAGAGACCCAGTACTTC	TRBV4-1	few	.	TRBJ2-5
CASSFGPASTDTQYF	TGTGCCAGCAGCTTCGGGCCAGCAAGCACAGATACGCAGTATTTT	TRBV7-2	.	.	TRBJ2-3
CASSLGNSPNNEQFF	TGTGCCAGCAGCTTAGGTAATAGCCCGAACAATGAGCAGTTCTTC	TRBV7-9	once	.	TRBJ2-1
CATSPRGTSNEQFF	TGTGCCACCAGCCCACGCGGGACTTCGAATGAGCAGTTCTTC	TRBV24-1	.	.	TRBJ2-1
CASSPGRGGYEQYF	TGCGCCAGCAGCCCGGGGCGAGGGGGCTACGAGCAGTACTTC	TRBV4-3	many	.	TRBJ2-7
CASSSRTGPPKNIRYF	TGTGCCAGCAGCTCGAGAACCGGGCCACCCAAAAACATTCGGTACTTC	TRBV5-5	.	.	TRBJ2-4
CASSQPDPPGYERFF	TGCGCCAGCAGCCAACCGGACCCCCCCGGGTATGAGCGGTTCTTC	TRBV4-1	.	.	TRBJ2-5
CASRAPDNEQFF	TGTGCCAGCAGGGCCCCAGACAATGAGCAGTTCTTC	TRBV6-5	.	.	TRBJ2-1
CSATLRGEKLFF	TGCAGTGCTACGTTGAGGGGTGAAAAACTGTTTTTT	TRBV20-1	few	.	TRBJ1-4
CASSQDLESYTDTQYF	TGTGCCAGCAGCCAAGATTTGGAGAGTTACACAGATACGCAGTATTTT	TRBV4-2	.	.	TRBJ2-3
CASSFLRGGTGELFF	TGTGCCAGCAGCTTCCTTAGGGGAGGGACCGGGGAGCTGTTTTTT	TRBV7-2	.	TRBD2	TRBJ2-2
CASSLDTSGTLRQYF	TGTGCCAGCAGTTTAGATACTAGCGGCACACTACGGCAGTACTTC	TRBV12-3/TRBV12-4	once	TRBD2	TRBJ2-7
CASSGAGGPQGIYGYTF	TGTGCCAGCAGCGGCGCCGGCGGACCACAGGGTATCTATGGCTACACCTTC	TRBV9	few	.	TRBJ1-2
CASSQDPAGPQETQYF	TGTGCCAGCAGCCAAGATCCCGCGGGCCCTCAAGAGACCCAGTACTTC	TRBV3-1	.	.	TRBJ2-5
CASSGVGGTNSNQPQHF	TGTGCCAGTTCAGGGGTTGGTGGGACTAATAGCAATCAGCCCCAGCATTTT	TRBV19	.	.	TRBJ1-5
CSVGGTGWGRRETQYF	TGCAGCGTGGGGGGGACGGGTTGGGGGCGGCGAGAGACCCAGTACTTC	TRBV29-1	.	.	TRBJ2-5
CSASPLAGAGSLEQYF	TGCAGTGCTAGTCCTTTAGCGGGAGCCGGTTCCCTCGAGCAGTACTTC	TRBV20-1	few	TRBD2	TRBJ2-7
CASRDGTGYNEQFF	TGCGCCAGCAGGGACGGGACGGGTTACAATGAGCAGTTCTTC	TRBV10-2	.	.	TRBJ2-1
CASSRGFNEQFF	TGTGCCAGCAGTCGGGGATTCAATGAGCAGTTCTTC	TRBV12-3/TRBV12-4	few	.	TRBJ2-1
CASRGRRNYEQYF	TGTGCCAGCAGGGGCCGAAGGAACTACGAGCAGTACTTC	TRBV6-5	few	.	TRBJ2-7
CATGLGGELFF	TGTGCCACCGGGCTCGGCGGGGAGCTGTTTTTT	TRBV15	.	.	TRBJ2-2
CASSFLAGGKDTQYF	TGTGCCAGCAGCTTTCTAGCGGGGGGGAAAGATACGCAGTATTTT	TRBV7-9	.	TRBD2	TRBJ2-3
CAISNGGAGRANEKLFF	TGTGCCATCAGTAACGGGGGCGCGGGGAGAGCTAATGAAAAACTGTTTTTT	TRBV10-3	.	.	TRBJ1-4
CASSYARWVEQFF	TGTGCCAGCAGTTACGCTAGGTGGGTTGAGCAGTTCTTC	TRBV6-5	few	.	TRBJ2-1
CSVYSGATNQETQYF	TGCAGTGTTTATAGCGGGGCTACAAACCAAGAGACCCAGTACTTC	TRBV20-1	.	TRBD2	TRBJ2-5
CASSLGPTGIRKTQYF	TGTGCCAGCAGCCTAGGGCCCACAGGGATTCGAAAGACCCAGTACTTC	TRBV7-8	.	.	TRBJ2-5
CASSIGPESNQPQHF	TGTGCCAGTAGTATCGGGCCGGAAAGCAATCAGCCCCAGCATTTT	TRBV19	few	.	TRBJ1-5
CSAPIQAQGGELFF	TGCAGTGCCCCCATTCAGGCTCAGGGCGGGGAGCTGTTTTTT	TRBV20-1	.	.	TRBJ2-2
CASSLSFSNQPQHF	TGCGCCAGCAGTCTCAGTTTTAGCAATCAGCCCCAGCATTTT	TRBV10-2	.	.	TRBJ1-5
CASSILDRVTGELFF	TGTGCCAGCAGCATACTCGACAGAGTGACCGGGGAGCTGTTTTTT	TRBV7-9	.	.	TRBJ2-2
CSARALAGGSTGELFF	TGCAGTGCTAGAGCTCTAGCGGGGGGAAGCACCGGGGAGCTGTTTTTT	TRBV20-1	.	TRBD2	TRBJ2-2